A selection of T cell receptor beta chains follows, all from one sample in a study of beta chain features in type 1 diabetes. TCRdb keeps only in-frame clones here, not all; method: immunoSEQ multiplex PCR. The table lists 400,000 to 550,000 clones, roughly an eighth of them singletons. Sequenced input: naive CD4+ T cells from blood. The origin of the receptors is a woman between 18 and 30 years old in good health. CDR3s include the opening cysteine and the closing phenylalanine or tryptophan. A D gene is named only where the DNA matches it firmly. Clone sizes are given selectively: once, few, many, or a class where the clone is expanded.

size,J,V,D,DNA,CDR3
.,TRBJ2-7,TRBV7-9,TRBD2,TGTGCCAGCAGCTTAGTCCAGCGGGAGGGCCGGTACGAGCAGTACTTC,CASSLVQREGRYEQYF
few,TRBJ2-7,TRBV15,.,TGTGCCACCAGCAGAGATGTGGATAGGGCCTACGAGCAGTACTTC,CATSRDVDRAYEQYF
.,TRBJ1-5,TRBV30,.,TGTGCCTGGAGTCTGGTCTATAGCAATCAGCCCCAGCATTTT,CAWSLVYSNQPQHF
few,TRBJ2-2,TRBV7-3,.,TGTGCCAGCAGCGACAACGGGGAGCTGTTTTTT,CASSDNGELFF
few,TRBJ2-2,TRBV4-1,.,TGCGCCAGCAGCCAGGAGCAGGGCGCGAACACCGGGGAGCTGTTTTTT,CASSQEQGANTGELFF
.,TRBJ2-7,TRBV6-5,.,TGTGCCAGCAGTTCCGGGACGTCCTACGAGCAGTACTTC,CASSSGTSYEQYF
few,TRBJ2-5,TRBV21-1,.,TGTGCCAGCAGGGCGGCCCGTCAAGAGACCCAGTACTTC,CASRAARQETQYF
.,TRBJ2-2,TRBV30,TRBD1,TGTGCCTGGAGTGTAGTGAGGACAGGGGGGAGACCCGGGGAGCTGTTTTTT,CAWSVVRTGGRPGELFF
.,TRBJ2-3,TRBV7-2,.,TGTGCCAGCAGCTTGCAGGGGGGTACAGATACGCAGTATTTT,CASSLQGGTDTQYF
few,TRBJ2-1,TRBV29-1,TRBD1,TGCAGCGTGACGGACAGGGTGAAGAATGAGCAGTTCTTC,CSVTDRVKNEQFF
few,TRBJ2-5,TRBV7-8,TRBD2,TGTGCCAGCAGCTCAAGAAGGACTAGCGGGGAGCAAGAGGGCCAGTACTTC,CASSSRRTSGEQEGQYF
few,TRBJ1-1,TRBV10-3,.,TGTGCCATCAGTGAGACCAGGGACACTGAAGCTTTCTTT,CAISETRDTEAFF
few,TRBJ2-6,TRBV28,TRBD2,TGTGCCAGCAGTTTGGCGGGGGCTGGGGCCAACGTCCTGACTTTC,CASSLAGAGANVLTF
few,TRBJ1-6,TRBV20-1,.,TGCAGTGCCTCCCTTAATTCACCCCTCCACTTT,CSASLNSPLHF
.,TRBJ2-7,TRBV6-9,TRBD1,TGTGCCAGCAGTCTAATCCGGGACAGCAGAAACTACGAGCAGTACTTC,CASSLIRDSRNYEQYF
few,TRBJ2-5,TRBV5-1,.,TGCGCCAGCAGCCTAGGACCGGAAGAGACCCAGTACTTC,CASSLGPEETQYF
.,TRBJ2-1,TRBV6-6,.,TGTGCCAGCAGATATAATGAGCAGTTCTTC,CASRYNEQFF
.,TRBJ2-3,TRBV7-8,TRBD2,TGTGCCAGCATAAAACTAGCGGGAGGTGGTATTAGCGCAGATACGCAGTATTTT,CASIKLAGGGISADTQYF
.,TRBJ1-1,TRBV6-5,TRBD1,TGTGCCAGCAGACAACAGGGGGTGCGGACTGAAGCTTTCTTT,CASRQQGVRTEAFF
many,TRBJ1-5,TRBV29-1,.,TGCAGCGTTGGGCAGTCTAATCAGCCCCAGCATTTT,CSVGQSNQPQHF
.,TRBJ1-2,TRBV6-6,TRBD1,TGTGCCAGCAGGGGACAGTTCGGGGGCGGCTACACCTTC,CASRGQFGGGYTF
.,TRBJ1-1,TRBV7-9,.,TGTGCCAGCAGCTACACGAACACTGAAGCTTTCTTT,CASSYTNTEAFF
.,TRBJ2-2,TRBV5-4,TRBD2,TGTGCCAGCAGCTTGCAACTAGCGGGAGTGGGGAACACCGGGGAGCTGTTTTTT,CASSLQLAGVGNTGELFF
.,TRBJ1-1,TRBV9,.,TGTGCCAGCAGCCCTCAGGGGCTGGGGACTGAAGCTTTCTTT,CASSPQGLGTEAFF
.,TRBJ2-3,TRBV4-3,.,TGCGCCAGCAGCCGCACAACCGGGACTGACACAGATACGCAGTATTTT,CASSRTTGTDTDTQYF
few,TRBJ2-2,TRBV9,TRBD2,TGTGCCAGCAGCCCGGGACTAACCGTGAACACCGGGGAGCTGTTTTTT,CASSPGLTVNTGELFF
few,TRBJ2-7,TRBV30,TRBD1,TGTGCCTGGAGTAGGACAGGGCTAGCTTACGAGCAGTACTTC,CAWSRTGLAYEQYF
few,TRBJ2-6,TRBV27,.,TGTGCCAGCAGTATCCTGGGCTCTGGGGCCAACGTCCTGACTTTC,CASSILGSGANVLTF
.,TRBJ1-6,TRBV6-6,.,TGTGCCAGCAGTGGCGGGAGCTCCTATAATTCACCCCTCCACTTT,CASSGGSSYNSPLHF
.,TRBJ1-1,TRBV6-5,.,TGTGCCAGCAGCCGACCAGGAGCGGGCACTGAAGCTTTCTTT,CASSRPGAGTEAFF
few,TRBJ1-1,TRBV14,.,TGTGCCAGCAGCCGAGGGGTTACGGTGAACACTGAAGCTTTCTTT,CASSRGVTVNTEAFF
few,TRBJ1-1,TRBV11-1,.,TGTGCCAGCAGCTTCCTGTTGCCGGGAACTGAAGCTTTCTTT,CASSFLLPGTEAFF
.,TRBJ2-1,TRBV7-9,.,TGTGCCAGCAGCTTAGCTAGAACGAGCTCCTACAATGAGCAGTTCTTC,CASSLARTSSYNEQFF
.,TRBJ2-6,TRBV5-4,.,TGTGCCAGCAGCTTTCGGGAGTCGGGGGCCAACGTCCTGACTTTC,CASSFRESGANVLTF
.,TRBJ2-1,TRBV20-1,.,TGCAGTGCTTCACCGGGATTGCAGCAGTTCTTC,CSASPGLQQFF
.,TRBJ2-1,TRBV6-4,.,TGTGCCAGCAGTGACTCGACCCTAGCGGAGCAGTTCTTC,CASSDSTLAEQFF
few,TRBJ2-3,TRBV29-1,TRBD1,TGCAGCTCAAGGGGGCGTTTAGGCACAGATACGCAGTATTTT,CSSRGRLGTDTQYF
.,TRBJ2-5,TRBV7-2,TRBD1,TGTGCCAGCAGCCGTAGACAGGGGTACCAAGAGACCCAGTACTTC,CASSRRQGYQETQYF
.,TRBJ1-1,TRBV6-5,.,TGTGCCAGCAGTTTCAAGCCGGAGGACACTGAAGCTTTCTTT,CASSFKPEDTEAFF
.,TRBJ1-1,TRBV5-1,.,TGCGCCAGCAGCTTGGTGATGGGAGATTTGGCTGAAGCTTTCTTT,CASSLVMGDLAEAFF
.,TRBJ1-3,TRBV7-9,.,TGTGCCAGCTCCGAGGGTGACACCATATATTTT,CASSEGDTIYF
few,TRBJ1-1,TRBV29-1,.,TGCAGCGTGCGGAGGGACCAAGCGAACACTGAAGCTTTCTTT,CSVRRDQANTEAFF